The 19 T cell receptor beta chains reported below all come from one sample, sequenced in a study of T cells in Graves' hyperthyroidism and ophthalmopathy. Amplification targeted TCR beta CDR3 regions from RNA transcripts. TCR CDR3 underwent first-round RT-PCR with the HTBI primer set. TCRdb ran MiXCR on the multiplex PCR reads and lists one entry per CDR3 protein. The sample includes 250,000 to 350,000 distinct CDR3 sequences, around 15% of them seen just once. Sequencing was performed on blood. The receptors shown here come from a woman aged 55-69 years with Graves' ophthalmopathy.

This chain connects TRBV7-2 to TRBJ2-7; D is uncertain. V lost 4 bases to trimming and J lost 6 bases, with 7 bases between them. Per the germline V gene, CDR1 is SGHTA and CDR2 is FQGNSA. The CDR3 totals 11 residues. CDR3 in amino acids: CASSSYCEQYF. The CDR3 bases are TGTGCCAGCAGCTCATACTGCGAGCAGTACTTC. Full variable domain (rest looked up from reference TRBV7-2 and TRBJ2-7): GAGVSQSPSNKVTEKGKDVELRCDPISGHTALYWYRQSLGQGLEFLIYFQGNSAPDKSGLPSDRFSAERTGGSVSTLTIQRTQQEDSAVYLCASSSYCEQYFGPGTRLTVT.

This clonotype was counted a few times. The rearrangement joins TRBV29-1 to TRBJ2-5; D possibly uses TRBD1 or TRBD2 (5 bases each). The ends were cut back, 6 bases at V and 7 bases at J, with 15 bases in the middle. CDR3 length: 12 amino acids. The germline V gene encodes CDR1 SQVTM and CDR2 ANQGSEA. The CDR3 spells CSVEGRAGTQYF. The CDR3 bases are TGCAGCGTCGAGGGCAGGGCAGGGACCCAGTACTTC.

The chain links TRBV20-1 to TRBJ1-1, with 7 positions matching TRBD1. This CDR3 is 14 amino acids long. Germline loops: CDR1 DFQATT, CDR2 SNEGSKA (reference sequence). V gave up 3 bases and J gave up 4 bases; unmatched junction bases: 8. The CDR3 DNA sequence: TGCAGTGCTAGGTTAGGGGGCGGGTCCACTGAAGCTTTCTTT. Protein product: CSARLGGGSTEAFF.

This clonotype came up many times. V usage is TRBV28 and J usage is TRBJ2-1; no definite D call. V lost 4 bases, J lost 9 bases, and 13 bases lay in between. The CDR3 sequence is 13 residues long. In germline, CDR1 is MDHEN, CDR2 SYDVKM. The CDR3 reads CASSWSEYGEQFF. Written as DNA, the CDR3 is TGTGCCAGCAGTTGGTCGGAGTATGGTGAGCAGTTCTTC.

This clonotype was seen a few times. The chain links TRBV20-1 to TRBJ2-7; TRBD2 agrees at 9 bases. CDR3 size: 15 residues. J was trimmed by 5 bases and V by 4 bases; bases with no gene match: 12. Germline lookup yields CDR1 DFQATT and CDR2 SNEGSKA (reference sequence). The CDR3 DNA is TGCAGTGCTATAACGGAGGGCGGGGGGGCCCACGAGCAGTACTTC. Translating gives CSAITEGGGAHEQYF.

The chain carries TRBV19 and TRBJ2-7, with 7 nucleotides matching TRBD1. CDR1 LNHDA and CDR2 SQIVND come from the germline V gene (reference sequence). There are 13 residues in the CDR3. Germline trimming cut 3 bases from V and 3 bases from J; bases unmatched to any gene: 2. The CDR3 DNA reads TGTGCCAGTAGTATCCGGGACAGCTACGAGCAGTACTTC. As protein: CASSIRDSYEQYF.

At least ten counts were recorded for this clonotype. This chain joins TRBV7-3 and TRBJ2-3, with 7 bases lining up with TRBD1. J was trimmed by 3 bases and V by 4 bases; bases with no gene match: 7. The CDR3 has 15 residues. Germline assignment: CDR1 SGHTA and CDR2 FQGTGA. CDR3 nucleotide sequence: TGTGCCAGCAGCTCCACGGGACAGAGAACAGATACGCAGTATTTT. The encoded protein is CASSSTGQRTDTQYF.

V usage is TRBV5-8 and J usage is TRBJ1-6; 11 bases match TRBD1. The CDR3 extends over 16 amino acids. V was pared by 4 bases and J by 5 bases, with 5 bases of the junction left unmatched. Per the germline V gene, CDR1 is SGHTS and CDR2 is YDEGEE. The CDR3 reads CASSRRTGGHNSPLHF. The CDR3 region has the DNA TGTGCCAGCAGCCGACGGACAGGGGGCCATAATTCACCCCTCCACTTT. Supplemented by reference TRBV5-8 and TRBJ1-6, the full variable domain reads EAGVTQSPTHLIKTRGQQATLRCSPISGHTSVYWYQQALGLGLQFLLWYDEGEERNRGNFPPRFSGRQFPNYSSELNVNALELEDSALYLCASSRRTGGHNSPLHFGNGTRLTVT.

The table lists this clonotype with a few counts. The chain uses TRBV29-1 and TRBJ2-1, with TRBD2 matching over 10 bases. V trimming: 1 base; J trimming: 0 bases; junction bases outside the gene matches: 6. The CDR3 totals 17 residues. Germline assignment: CDR1 SQVTM and CDR2 ANQGSEA. The DNA of the CDR3 is TGCAGCGTTGAAGGGATGACTAGCGGGTTCTCCTACAATGAGCAGTTCTTC. Translation: CSVEGMTSGFSYNEQFF.

The chain combines TRBV6-1 with TRBJ1-2; D is possibly TRBD1 (6 bases). The CDR3 has 13 amino acids. The V end lost 4 bases, the J end lost 7 bases, and 13 bases lay between the germline ends. Germline V gene lookup returns CDR1 MNHNS and CDR2 SASEGT. CDR3 loop: CASSAGGPSGYTF. The DNA for the CDR3 is TGTGCCAGCAGTGCTGGGGGGCCGAGTGGCTACACCTTC.

The chain employs TRBV7-9 and TRBJ2-6; the D gene could be TRBD1 or TRBD2 (6 bases each). The length of the CDR3 is 16 residues. Germline assignment: CDR1 SEHNR and CDR2 FQNEAQ (reference sequence). V lost 8 bases, J lost 1 base, and 15 bases lay in between. The CDR3 is CASGGGLGSGANVLTF. The CDR3 nucleotides are TGTGCCAGCGGTGGGGGGCTTGGGTCTGGGGCCAACGTCCTGACTTTC.

A remark on this clonotype: One end of the junction varies from germline; a read error may be responsible. The rearrangement uses TRBV20-1 and TRBJ2-1, with TRBD2 identical over 8 bases. Germline-derived CDR1 and CDR2 are DFQATT and SNEGSKA (reference sequence). The CDR3 runs 18 residues. CDR3: CSAPPFIRTSFSYNGQFF. Here the CDR3 DNA reads TGCAGTGCTCCACCATTCATTAGGACTAGCTTTTCCTACAATGGGCAGTTCTTC.

The sample holds many counts of this clonotype. The gene calls are TRBV27 and TRBJ2-1; D remains ambiguous. Looked up from germline, CDR1 is MNHEY and CDR2 is SMNVEV (reference sequence). Trimming pared 3 bases from V and 5 bases from J, leaving 11 bases between. The CDR3 totals 14 residues. The CDR3 loop is CASSLARDDNEQFF. The CDR3 nucleotides are TGTGCCAGCAGTTTGGCCCGCGACGACAATGAGCAGTTCTTC.

This clonotype has only a few counts. This chain links TRBV12-3 or TRBV12-4 with TRBJ1-3, with D hard to call. This CDR3 contains 14 residues. V was clipped by 3 bases and J by 5 bases, with 11 bases between them. The CDR3 region has the DNA TGTGCCAGCAGTTTCTCCCAGAGTAGAAACACCATATATTTT. As protein: CASSFSQSRNTIYF.

The CDR3: CASSQAFRGTGERKLNTGELFF. The CDR3, as DNA: TGTGCCAGCAGCCAAGCATTCAGGGGGACAGGGGAACGGAAACTCAACACCGGGGAGCTGTTTTTT. V is TRBV14 and J is TRBJ2-2; TRBD1 matches at 10 bases. J lost 2 bases, V lost 1 base, and 19 bases had no gene match. Looked up from germline, CDR1 is SGHDN and CDR2 is FVKESK. The CDR3 has 22 amino acids.

A few counts support this clonotype. The junction does not match germline at one end; this may be a read error. This chain uses TRBV19 with TRBJ1-1, with unresolved D. This CDR3 is built from 13 residues. Per the germline V gene, CDR1 is LNHDA and CDR2 is SQIVND (reference sequence). For the CDR3, the DNA is TGTACCAGTAGTATCTGGATGAACACTGAAGCTTTCTTT. Protein: CTSSIWMNTEAFF.

This clonotype was picked up many times. The chain recombines TRBV5-1 with TRBJ2-1; perhaps TRBD1 as D (5 bases). This CDR3 contains 13 residues. The germline gives CDR1 SGHRS, CDR2 YFSETQ. With 4 bases removed from V and 4 bases from J, the gap between germline ends came to 9 bases. CDR3 nucleotides: TGCGCCAGCAGCCCGGACACTTACAATGAGCAGTTCTTC. This encodes CASSPDTYNEQFF.

The chain links TRBV4-3 to TRBJ2-6; D unresolved. Deletions cut 3 bases from V and 4 bases from J, with 7 bases between. The CDR3 consists of 14 residues. Germline values: CDR1 LGHNA, CDR2 YSLEER. CDR3 coding DNA: TGCGCCAGCAGCCATGGGCAGGGGGCCAACGTCCTGACTTTC. It codes for CASSHGQGANVLTF.

This chain joins TRBV7-2 and TRBJ2-3; no firm D call. The length of the CDR3 is 13 residues. Germline V lookup: CDR1 SGHTA, CDR2 FQGNSA. Trimming took off 4 bases at V and 8 bases at J, with 13 bases between the two ends. The CDR3 loop reads CASSSAPSGTQYF. Here the CDR3 DNA reads TGTGCCAGCAGCTCAGCGCCGAGTGGTACGCAGTATTTT.